Below, 27 T cell receptor beta chains from the same sample are listed, as sequenced in a study of blood T cell repertoires in COVID-19. Profiling relied on immunoSEQ multiplex PCR, and the TCRdb table lists in-frame clones only, not all of them. The sample carries some 110,000 clones, less than 90% recorded once. Material for sequencing was peripheral blood. These receptors were collected from a man between 70 and 80 years old who had recovered from COVID-19.

The chain uses TRBV3-1 (or the pseudogene TRBV3-2) and TRBJ2-3; 9 positions match TRBD2. Germline loops: CDR1 LGHDT, CDR2 YNNKEL (reference sequence). The CDR3 is 15 residues long. Trimming at V came to 1 base and at J to 2 bases, leaving 1 base not matched to a gene. CDR3 nucleotide sequence: TGTGCCAGCAGCCAAGTAGCGGGGGCCACAGATACGCAGTATTTT. Its translation is CASSQVAGATDTQYF.

The J gene is TRBJ2-1, the V gene TRBV7-2; 12 bases fit TRBD2. The CDR3 sequence is 15 residues long. Germline CDR1 and CDR2: SGHTA and FQGNSA. V lost 5 bases and J lost 5; bases outside the gene matches: 4. The CDR3 here is CASSHGLAGNNEQFF. CDR3 DNA sequence: TGTGCCAGCAGCCACGGACTAGCGGGAAACAATGAGCAGTTCTTC.

The chain links TRBV10-3 to TRBJ2-7, with 9 bases that match TRBD1. The CDR3 consists of 17 residues. The junction had 15 bases not matched to a gene; V was cut back by 4 bases and J by 5 bases. Germline CDR1 ENHRY, CDR2 SYGVKD. The DNA of the CDR3 is TGTGCCATCAGTGCCTCGAAGGTACGGGACAGGGAGGACGAGCAGTACTTC. Translation gives CAISASKVRDREDEQYF.

This chain joins TRBV12-3 or TRBV12-4 and TRBJ2-1; D remains ambiguous. This CDR3 is 12 amino acids long. Trimming shortened V by 3 bases and J by 7 bases, and 7 bases separated the two germline ends. CDR3 amino acids: CASSFVLNEQFF. The CDR3 nucleotides are TGTGCCAGCAGTTTCGTACTTAATGAGCAGTTCTTC.

V is TRBV27 and J is TRBJ2-7; 9 bases agree with TRBD1. The CDR3 spans 15 residues. CDR1 is MNHEY, CDR2 SMNVEV, per germline (reference sequence). V was pared by 2 bases and J by 6 bases, with 8 bases of the junction left unmatched. The CDR3 DNA follows: TGTGCCAGCAGTTTAGCCGGGACAGGGTTGTCCGAGCAGTACTTC. It codes for CASSLAGTGLSEQYF.

The chain employs TRBV3-1 (or the pseudogene TRBV3-2) and TRBJ2-2; D possibly corresponds to TRBD2 (6 bases). V was trimmed by 5 bases and J by 4 bases, leaving 11 bases between them. This CDR3 is built from 14 residues. The germline V gene encodes CDR1 LGHDT and CDR2 YNNKEL (reference sequence). The CDR3, as DNA: TGTGCCAGCAGCGGGGGGTCGGGCACCGGGGAGCTGTTTTTT. Translated, it gives CASSGGSGTGELFF.

This clone was counted between two and nine times. The CDR3 nucleotides read TGTGCCAGCAGCTTAGATAAAGGGGCGCGCACTGAAGCTTTCTTT. Protein: CASSLDKGARTEAFF. V usage is TRBV7-6 and J usage is TRBJ1-1; possible D gene TRBD1, 5 bases. Trimming stripped 1 base from V and 4 bases from J, with 13 bases between. Per the germline V gene, CDR1 is SGHVS and CDR2 is FNYEAQ. The CDR3 covers 15 residues.

The gene calls are TRBV11-3 and TRBJ2-3; the D gene is possibly TRBD2 (5 bases). Trimming took off 0 bases at V and 10 bases at J, with 11 bases between the two ends. The germline CDR1 and CDR2 sequences are SGHNT and YENEEA. This CDR3 contains 13 residues. The DNA of the CDR3 is TGTGCCAGCAGCTTAGAGAGGACTTCTCCGCAGTATTTT. It specifies CASSLERTSPQYF.

V is TRBV9 and J is TRBJ2-1, with D tentatively TRBD1 (6 bases). V was shortened by 4 bases and J by 4 bases, with 15 bases between the two germline ends. The CDR3 is 15 residues long. The germline V gene encodes CDR1 SGDLS and CDR2 YYNGEE. The CDR3 nucleotides are TGTGCCAGCAGCCTTGGGACAACGAATTACAATGAGCAGTTCTTC. It translates to CASSLGTTNYNEQFF.

The rearrangement links TRBV18 to TRBJ2-3; 9 bases are a match to TRBD2. V lost 3 bases, J lost 0 bases, and 4 bases stayed unmatched. The CDR3 has 16 amino acids. Per germline, CDR1 KGHSH and CDR2 LQKENI. The CDR3 DNA sequence: TGTGCCAGCTCACCGGTCGCGGGAGGGAGCACAGATACGCAGTATTTT. It translates to CASSPVAGGSTDTQYF.

This clone appeared a few times. The V gene is TRBV19, the J gene TRBJ1-5; no definite D call. The CDR3 spans 20 residues. Trimming removed 2 bases from V and 0 bases from J, with 23 bases in between. Germline lookup yields CDR1 LNHDA and CDR2 SQIVND (reference sequence). CDR3 region: CASSIFRGTTYPYSNQPQHF. CDR3 sequence (DNA): TGTGCCAGTAGTATATTCCGCGGAACCACCTATCCTTATAGCAATCAGCCCCAGCATTTT. Supplemented by reference TRBV19 and TRBJ1-5, the full variable domain reads DGGITQSPKYLFRKEGQNVTLSCEQNLNHDAMYWYRQDPGQGLRLIYYSQIVNDFQKGDIAEGYSVSREKKESFPLTVTSAQKNPTAFYLCASSIFRGTTYPYSNQPQHFGDGTRLSIL.

About this clone: Other DNA sequences within the sample encode an identical CDR3. V and J are TRBV18 and TRBJ2-5; 7 bases are shared with TRBD2. CDR3 length: 13 amino acids. Unmatched junction bases numbered 0, after V lost 0 bases and J lost 5 bases. The germline gives CDR1 KGHSH, CDR2 LQKENI. CDR3 sequence (DNA): TGTGCCAGCTCACCACCCGGGAGGGAGACCCAGTACTTC. Translation: CASSPPGRETQYF.

The gene calls are TRBV27 and TRBJ2-7; D perhaps matches TRBD1 (5 bases). This CDR3 region has 15 residues. Trimming took off 2 bases at V and 0 bases at J, with 11 bases between the two ends. Germline CDR1 is MNHEY and CDR2 is SMNVEV (reference sequence). The DNA of the CDR3 is TGTGCCAGCAGTTTACGGCTAGGGGCCTCCTACGAGCAGTACTTC. Encoded protein: CASSLRLGASYEQYF.

This chain joins TRBV7-9 and TRBJ1-3; possibly TRBD1 for D (5 bases). With 1 base removed from V and 8 bases from J, the gap between germline ends came to 18 bases. The germline V gene encodes CDR1 SEHNR and CDR2 FQNEAQ (reference sequence). The CDR3 spans 16 residues. The CDR3 DNA reads TGTGCCAGCAGCTTAGTGGGTTCAGGGACTGAGGACACCATATATTTT. Amino acids: CASSLVGSGTEDTIYF.

The chain couples TRBV25-1 to TRBJ2-1; no clear D. Germline CDR1 reads MGHDK; CDR2 reads SYGVNS. This CDR3 is built from 13 residues. Trimming took off 3 bases at V and 6 bases at J, with 9 bases between the two ends. The CDR3: CASSDSFLNEQFF. Written as DNA, the CDR3 is TGTGCCAGCAGTGATTCTTTCCTCAATGAGCAGTTCTTC.

The V gene is TRBV9, the J gene TRBJ2-2; 7 nucleotides match TRBD1. J lost 3 bases, V lost 7 bases, and 3 bases had no gene match. Looked up from germline, CDR1 is SGDLS and CDR2 is YYNGEE. This CDR3 has 13 residues. CDR3 amino acids: CASGDRDTGELFF. The CDR3 nucleotides read TGTGCCAGCGGTGACAGGGACACCGGGGAGCTGTTTTTT.

J is TRBJ2-1 and V is TRBV11-3; 12 positions match TRBD2. The CDR3 has 16 amino acids. Trimming cost V 5 bases and J 3 bases; bases outside gene matches: 5. CDR1 and CDR2 (germline): SGHNT, YENEEA. The CDR3, as DNA: TGTGCCAGCAGCCCTGGACTAGCGGGGCTCTACAATGAGCAGTTCTTC. Residues: CASSPGLAGLYNEQFF.

The chain employs TRBV6-5 and TRBJ2-5; tentative D call: TRBD2 (5 bases). The CDR3 totals 12 residues. With 7 bases removed from V and 7 bases from J, the gap between germline ends came to 13 bases. The germline V gene encodes CDR1 MNHEY and CDR2 SVGAGI. CDR3: CASNPSFGTQYF. The CDR3 coding sequence is TGTGCCAGCAATCCTAGCTTTGGGACCCAGTACTTC.

This clone was observed a single time. The chain employs TRBV5-4 and TRBJ1-2; the D gene is possibly TRBD1 (5 bases). V lost 1 base and J lost 4, with 11 bases in between. There are 14 residues in the CDR3. Germline CDR1 SGHNT, CDR2 YYREEE (reference sequence). In nucleotides, the CDR3 is TGTGCCAGCAGCTTGTTCAGGGAAGTCTATGGCTACACCTTC. Protein product: CASSLFREVYGYTF.

This clone turned up a few times. This rearrangement joins TRBV10-3 to TRBJ2-2, with D possibly being TRBD1 (5 bases). V gave up 4 bases and J gave up 1 base, with 7 bases separating them. There are 14 residues in the CDR3. Germline V CDR1 and CDR2: ENHRY, SYGVKD. Here the CDR3 DNA reads TGTGCCATCAGTGGGACAAAGAACACCGGGGAGCTGTTTTTT. Translation gives CAISGTKNTGELFF.

On this clone: Different DNA sequences within this sample yield the same CDR3. The J gene is TRBJ2-5, the V gene TRBV5-1; the D is unclear. The CDR3 has 14 residues. Per the germline V gene, CDR1 is SGHRS and CDR2 is YFSETQ. The V gene lost 0 bases and the J gene lost 1 base, with 7 bases spanning the gap. The CDR3 DNA sequence: TGCGCCAGCAGCTTGGGGTTAGCCCAAGAGACCCAGTACTTC. Translated: CASSLGLAQETQYF.

The V and J genes are TRBV5-4 and TRBJ2-3; possibly TRBD2 for D (5 bases). The V and J ends lost 3 bases and 2 bases respectively, with 10 bases between them. Per the germline V gene, CDR1 is SGHNT and CDR2 is YYREEE (reference sequence). The CDR3 is 14 amino acids. In DNA, the CDR3 is TGTGCCAGCAGCTCCGAGGGAGACACAGATACGCAGTATTTT. Protein product: CASSSEGDTDTQYF.

This clone appeared once. The V call is TRBV18, the J call TRBJ1-5, with TRBD1 as a possible D gene (5 bases). V was trimmed by 5 bases and J by 2 bases, leaving 10 bases between them. The CDR3 totals 14 residues. The germline V gene encodes CDR1 KGHSH and CDR2 LQKENI. CDR3 nucleotide sequence: TGTGCCAGCTCATCGCGGGGGGGCAATCAGCCCCAGCATTTT. Encoded protein: CASSSRGGNQPQHF.

The chain couples TRBV27 to TRBJ2-5; no reliable D call. CDR1 and CDR2 (germline): MNHEY, SMNVEV (reference sequence). The CDR3 is made up of 12 amino acids. The V and J ends lost 5 bases and 2 bases respectively, with 6 bases between them. In nucleotides, the CDR3 is TGTGCCAGCAGTCTACTACAAGAGACCCAGTACTTC. Its translation is CASSLLQETQYF.

This chain joins TRBV6-5 and TRBJ1-4; no firm D call. Trimming stripped 6 bases from V and 8 bases from J, with 13 bases between. Germline CDR1 is MNHEY and CDR2 is SVGAGI. The CDR3 totals 13 residues. CDR3 nucleotides: TGTGCCAGCAGGCGGGGAACCGGAGAAAAACTGTTTTTT. It yields the protein CASRRGTGEKLFF.

This chain links TRBV7-3 with TRBJ2-1; 7 bases are a match to TRBD2. Germline CDR1 is SGHTA and CDR2 is FQGTGA. J gave up 8 bases and V 5 bases, and 9 bases lay outside the gene matches. The CDR3 runs to 14 residues. CDR3 residues: CASSRLAGNYEQFF. For the CDR3, the DNA is TGTGCCAGCAGCAGACTAGCTGGCAACTATGAGCAGTTCTTC.

The chain is built from TRBV7-9 and TRBJ2-3; D not resolved. With 7 bases removed from V and 5 bases from J, the gap between germline ends came to 7 bases. CDR1 is SEHNR and CDR2 is FQNEAQ in the germline V gene (reference sequence). The CDR3 is made up of 11 amino acids. The CDR3 spells CASTSLDTQYF. CDR3 sequence (DNA): TGTGCCAGCACTTCCCTAGATACGCAGTATTTT. The variable domain in full, completed from reference TRBV7-9 and TRBJ2-3, reads DTGVSQNPRHKITKRGQNVTFRCDPISEHNRLYWYRQTLGQGPEFLTYFQNEAQLEKSRLLSDRFSAERPKGSFSTLEIQRTEQGDSAMYLCASTSLDTQYFGPGTRLTVL.